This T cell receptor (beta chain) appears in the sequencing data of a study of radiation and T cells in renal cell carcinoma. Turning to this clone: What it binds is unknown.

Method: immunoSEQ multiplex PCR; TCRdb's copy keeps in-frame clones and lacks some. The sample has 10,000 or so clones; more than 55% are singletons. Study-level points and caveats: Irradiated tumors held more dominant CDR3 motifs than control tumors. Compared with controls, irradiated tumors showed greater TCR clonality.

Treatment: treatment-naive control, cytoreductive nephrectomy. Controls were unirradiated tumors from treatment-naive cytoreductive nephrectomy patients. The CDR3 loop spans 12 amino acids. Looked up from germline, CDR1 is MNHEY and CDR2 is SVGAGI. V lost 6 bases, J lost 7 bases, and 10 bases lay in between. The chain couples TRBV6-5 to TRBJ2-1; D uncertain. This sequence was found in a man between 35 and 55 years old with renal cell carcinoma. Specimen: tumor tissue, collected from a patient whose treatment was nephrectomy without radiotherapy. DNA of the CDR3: TGTGCCAGCAGGTCTTCGGATAATGAGCAGTTCTTC. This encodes CASRSSDNEQFF.